The next 6 T cell receptor beta chains were all read from a single sample in a study of immune cell composition in non-small cell lung cancer. Normal lung was sampled as far from the tumour as possible, at least 3 cm. Sequencing used immunoSEQ multiplex PCR; TCRdb keeps in-frame clones, though not all of them. This sample carries 4,000 to 5,000 clones, 65% to 75% of them seen once, and the ten largest clones take 8.8%. The specimen was non-adjacent lung tissue. The receptors come from a human donor with non-small cell lung cancer.

The CDR3 here is CASSTDIPSYEQYF. CDR3 DNA sequence: TGTGCCAGCAGTACCGACATTCCATCCTACGAGCAGTACTTC. The chain joins TRBV6-1 to TRBJ2-7; D remains unclear. Looked up from germline, CDR1 is MNHNS and CDR2 is SASEGT. The germline V and J ends were trimmed by 5 bases and 1 base, with 12 bases remaining between them. The CDR3 loop spans 14 amino acids.

This sequence joins TRBV6-6 and TRBJ1-4; D gene ambiguous. The V and J ends lost 4 bases and 0 bases respectively, with 6 bases between them. CDR3 size: 14 residues. Germline values: CDR1 MNHNY, CDR2 SVGAGI (reference sequence). The CDR3 region is CASSFTPTNEKLFF. Here the CDR3 DNA reads TGTGCCAGCAGTTTCACGCCAACTAATGAAAAACTGTTTTTT.

The chain uses TRBV4-1 and TRBJ2-7; 8 bases line up with TRBD2. The CDR3 length is 15 residues. Trimming cost V 0 bases and J 5 bases; bases outside gene matches: 6. Germline assignment: CDR1 MGHRA and CDR2 YSYEKL. The chain's CDR3 is CASSQEAGGGDEQYF. The CDR3 region has the DNA TGCGCCAGCAGCCAAGAGGCGGGGGGAGGCGACGAGCAGTACTTC.

The V call is TRBV6-6, the J call TRBJ2-3; D gene ambiguous. The V end lost 7 bases, the J end lost 4 bases, and 12 bases lay between the germline ends. The length of the CDR3 is 13 residues. CDR1 and CDR2 (germline): MNHNY, SVGAGI (reference sequence). CDR3 DNA: TGTGCCAGCACCCCTCCGGTCTCAGATACGCAGTATTTT. Its protein product is CASTPPVSDTQYF.

V gene TRBV7-3 combines with J gene TRBJ2-7, with D possibly TRBD2 on 7 matching bases. Between the trimmed V and J ends, which lost 5 bases and 4 bases, there was a span of 18 bases. The V gene's germline CDR1 is SGHTA and CDR2 FQGTGA. The CDR3 has 15 residues. CDR3 sequence: CASSVNPGEGYEQYF. In DNA form, the CDR3 reads TGTGCCAGCAGCGTAAACCCAGGGGAGGGATACGAGCAGTACTTC. The full variable domain, in which reference TRBV7-3 and TRBJ2-7 provide the parts outside the CDR3, is GAGVSQTPSNKVTEKGKYVELRCDPISGHTALYWYRQSLGQGPEFLIYFQGTGAADDSGLPNDRFFAVRPEGSVSTLKIQRTERGDSAVYLCASSVNPGEGYEQYFGPGTRLTVT.

The rearrangement uses TRBV5-8 and TRBJ2-1; 13 positions agree with TRBD2. Germline V CDR1 and CDR2: SGHTS, YDEGEE. V was pared by 3 bases and J by 4 bases, with 7 bases of the junction left unmatched. The CDR3 runs to 17 residues. The CDR3 is CASSWGRLAGGYNEQFF. The CDR3 nucleotides read TGTGCCAGCAGCTGGGGGCGACTAGCGGGGGGTTACAATGAGCAGTTCTTC.